This T cell receptor beta chain was retrieved from a study of T-cell memory formation after mild COVID-19 (dated by TCRdb to the early 2020s). Turning to the overall study: TCR sequence clusters from the two donors were found to be largely donor specific. Longitudinal TCRalpha and TCRbeta repertoire sequencing tracked T-cell clones expanding and contracting after mild COVID-19 in a couple of donors. Two young, previously healthy adult volunteers, one female and one male, were included in the cohort. The paper's findings and limits, for the study overall: Some responding clones were detected in pre-infection memory, suggesting pre-existing cross-reactive memory T cells joined the SARS-CoV-2 response. The study included only two mild cases, and larger cohorts that include severe cases with pre-infection samples were judged to be necessary. Contracting CD4+ clones appeared mostly in the CM and EM memory subsets, whereas CD8+ clones were enriched in EMRA. Whether the second-wave clones peaking on day 37 were SARS-CoV-2 specific was not confirmed. Clones contracting from day 15 to 85 had balanced CD4/CD8 phenotypes, while a second wave expanding from day 15 to 37 was biased towards CD4+.

With regard to this clonotype: Its binding antigen is unknown. The input lacks base qualities; no much larger clone sits a single base away.

PBMCs were isolated by Ficoll-Paque density gradient centrifugation. Instrument on record: Illumina NovaSeq 6000. TCRalpha and TCRbeta cDNA libraries were built by 5'RACE with constant-segment primers, adding sample barcodes and unique molecular identifiers. RNA was extracted from every sample with Trizol reagent. The libraries were amplified in two PCR steps, and the second step added a second sample barcode and Illumina TruSeq adapters. Libraries were sequenced on an Illumina NovaSeq with 2 x 150 bp paired-end reads. The authors' pipeline ran thus. Reads were demultiplexed and collapsed into UMI-guided consensus sequences with migec v1.2.7. Using mixcr v2.1.11, UMI consensuses were aligned to TRA and TRB V and J templates and then assembled into clonotypes. Clonotypes were classified as expanded or contracted when called significant by both edgeR and NoisET, with noise models trained on biological replicates. For edgeR calls, the cutoffs were a false discovery rate-adjusted p below 0.01 and a log2 fold-change threshold of 1. PCA with hierarchical clustering of max-normalized trajectories of the 1000 most abundant clonotypes was used as exploratory dynamics analysis. Separately sequenced CD4+ and CD8+ repertoires were used to assign the CD4 or CD8 phenotype of responding clones. TCRdb's own reprocessing of the public reads used fastp at Q25 and MiXCR and kept productive beta chains. Rows with a matching CDR3 protein are joined into one entry that keeps the most common DNA and genes. The V and J calls shown here were made by TCRdb, not taken from the authors' results. For this sample the table gives about 260,000 distinct CDR3 sequences, of which around 17% were detected only once. More than 20% of the sample comes from the top ten.

The CDR3 runs 13 residues from the cysteine to the phenylalanine. Kept here is only the CDR3 DNA, which spans 39 bases and is read in frame from base 1. V drops 6 bases and J drops 6 bases, leaving 15 bases in between. CDR1 and CDR2, per the germline V gene (reference sequence), are SEHNR and FQNEAQ. This receptor was identified in a man between 18 and 29 years old who had mild COVID-19 (a few samples of this study predate the infection). The sample titles of this study are shuffled in the database, so cell type and time point are left out; the donor was told from shared clones. The rearranged segments are TRBV7-9 and TRBJ2-7; the D gene is perhaps TRBD1, from 6 matching bases. The sample taken for sequencing was PBMCs or a T cell subset sorted from them (not recorded which). The CDR3 region has the sequence CASSRDNNGEQYF. The sequence in DNA is TGTGCCAGCAGTAGGGACAATAATGGCGAGCAGTACTTC.